Each of the 16 T cell receptor beta chains below was sequenced from the same sample in a study of blood T cell repertoires in COVID-19. TCRdb's table, derived via immunoSEQ multiplex PCR, lists solely in-frame clones and lacks some. This table has roughly 180,000 clones, approximately 80% appearing once. The sequenced material came from PBMCs or T cells enriched from blood (not recorded which). The receptors come from a man aged 55 to 70 who had been exposed to COVID-19.

J is TRBJ1-2 and V is TRBV19; the D gene is possibly TRBD1 (6 bases). V shed 5 bases and J shed 0 bases, with 10 bases lying between them. Per the germline V gene, CDR1 is LNHDA and CDR2 is SQIVND (reference sequence). The CDR3 extends over 14 amino acids. CDR3 bases: TGTGCCAGTAGTTCAGGACAGACTAACTATGGCTACACCTTC. Protein product: CASSSGQTNYGYTF.

The gene calls are TRBV5-8 and TRBJ1-2; 9 positions agree with TRBD1. CDR1 and CDR2 from the germline V gene are SGHTS and YDEGEE. V was pared by 0 bases and J by 5 bases, with 5 bases of the junction left unmatched. CDR3 length: 15 residues. The CDR3 DNA reads as TGTGCCAGCAGCTTGGAGTGGACAGGGGAATATGGCTACACCTTC. Encoded protein: CASSLEWTGEYGYTF. Full variable domain (missing parts from reference TRBV5-8 and TRBJ1-2): EAGVTQSPTHLIKTRGQQATLRCSPISGHTSVYWYQQALGLGLQFLLWYDEGEERNRGNFPPRFSGRQFPNYSSELNVNALELEDSALYLCASSLEWTGEYGYTFGSGTRLTVV.

V usage is TRBV7-2 and J usage is TRBJ2-7; the match to TRBD2 covers 7 bases. Germline CDR1 reads SGHTA; CDR2 reads FQGNSA. The CDR3 covers 14 residues. V shed 5 bases, J shed 3 bases, and the junction held 7 bases outside the gene matches. CDR3: CASSTEAGNYEQYF. CDR3 bases: TGTGCCAGCAGCACGGAAGCGGGAAACTACGAGCAGTACTTC.

In this sample, this clone turned up once. V usage is TRBV5-5 and J usage is TRBJ1-2; D is unresolved. The CDR3 is 12 amino acids. Trimming shortened V by 4 bases and J by 8 bases, and 12 bases separated the two germline ends. Germline V gene data show CDR1 as SGHKS and CDR2 as YYEKEE (reference sequence). The CDR3 DNA reads as TGTGCCAGCAGCCCGGGGATCCAAGGCTACACCTTC. Its translation: CASSPGIQGYTF.

The chain is built from TRBV6-6 and TRBJ2-5; 10 bases fit TRBD1. The length of the CDR3 is 13 residues. Germline V CDR1 and CDR2: MNHNY, SVGAGI (reference sequence). The V segment lost 9 bases and the J segment 7 bases; nucleotides outside the gene matches: 8. CDR3 protein: CASQAGTGATQYF. The CDR3 region has the DNA TGTGCCAGTCAGGCAGGGACAGGGGCGACCCAGTACTTC.

The chain recombines TRBV10-1 with TRBJ2-2; D is perhaps TRBD2 (5 bases). The CDR3 extends over 13 amino acids. Trimming left V 3 bases short and J 5 bases short, with 7 bases between. CDR1 is WNHNN and CDR2 is SYGVQD in the germline V gene (reference sequence). CDR3 sequence (DNA): TGCGCCAGCAGTGAACGGGGAACCGGGGAGCTGTTTTTT. Translating it yields CASSERGTGELFF.

V and J are TRBV6-5 and TRBJ2-1, with 9 bases that match TRBD2. From germline, CDR1 is MNHEY and CDR2 SVGAGI. CDR3 length: 15 amino acids. J gave up 5 bases and V 6 bases, and 8 bases lay outside the gene matches. DNA of the CDR3: TGTGCCAGCAGGATAAGCGGGAGGCACCACAATGAGCAGTTCTTC. It encodes CASRISGRHHNEQFF.

This chain links TRBV5-1 with TRBJ2-2; TRBD2 is a possible D gene (6 bases). Germline-derived CDR1 and CDR2 are SGHRS and YFSETQ. Trimming took 4 bases from V and 4 from J, leaving 20 bases between them. The CDR3 contains 17 residues. For the CDR3, the DNA is TGCGCCAGCAGCAATCCCTTCGCTAGCGAGCGCACCGGGGAGCTGTTTTTT. Translating it yields CASSNPFASERTGELFF.

J is TRBJ1-1 and V is TRBV12-3 or TRBV12-4; a weak D match, TRBD1 (5 bases). The CDR3 covers 13 residues. V was shortened by 4 bases and J by 10 bases, with 16 bases between the two germline ends. The CDR3 nucleotides are TGTGCCAGCAGTTCTCGGGGGTTGCGCGGAGCTTTCTTT. The encoded protein is CASSSRGLRGAFF.

The rearrangement uses TRBV11-3 and TRBJ1-1; no clear D gene. Looked up from germline, CDR1 is SGHNT and CDR2 is YENEEA. V was pared by 4 bases and J by 3 bases, with 9 bases between. This CDR3 comprises 13 residues. The CDR3 DNA sequence: TGTGCCAGCAGCTCGAAACAGTACACTGAAGCTTTCTTT. Its protein product is CASSSKQYTEAFF.

The gene calls are TRBV6-6 and TRBJ2-3; TRBD2 matches at 11 bases. The germline V gene encodes CDR1 MNHNY and CDR2 SVGAGI (reference sequence). The CDR3 loop spans 18 amino acids. The ends lost 5 bases at V and 5 bases at J; junction bases unmatched: 15. CDR3 in amino acids: CASSPESVLAGAQDTQYF. The CDR3 bases are TGTGCCAGCAGTCCCGAATCTGTACTAGCGGGAGCCCAAGATACGCAGTATTTT.

This chain links TRBV7-2 with TRBJ2-7, with TRBD2 identical over 7 bases. The germline CDR1 and CDR2 sequences are SGHTA and FQGNSA. Trimming removed 3 bases from V and 0 bases from J; junction bases left unmatched: 8. The CDR3 consists of 16 residues. The DNA for the CDR3 is TGTGCCAGCAGCTTGGGGGGGGACCCCCTCTCCTACGAGCAGTACTTC. Its protein is CASSLGGDPLSYEQYF.

This sequence joins TRBV24-1 and TRBJ2-5, with TRBD1 as a possible D gene (6 bases). Trimming removed 1 base at V and 4 bases at J, with 12 bases between. CDR3 length: 15 residues. The germline CDR1 and CDR2 sequences are KGHDR and SFDVKD. The CDR3 is CATSDFEGGGETQYF. CDR3 in DNA: TGTGCCACCAGTGATTTCGAAGGGGGTGGAGAGACCCAGTACTTC.

The CDR3 nucleotides read TGTGCCAGCAGTTACGCGGGGATGCCGGGTGGCGAGCAGTACTTC. It specifies CASSYAGMPGGEQYF. The chain joins TRBV6-2 or TRBV6-3 to TRBJ2-7; D possibly corresponds to TRBD2 (6 bases). Trimming pared 2 bases from V and 6 bases from J, leaving 17 bases between. The germline gives CDR1 MNHEY, CDR2 SVGEGT. This CDR3 spans 15 amino acids.

This CDR3 is CASSLDLELLAKNIQYF. The DNA for the CDR3 is TGTGCCAGCAGCTTAGATTTGGAGTTACTAGCCAAAAACATTCAGTACTTC. The chain employs TRBV7-2 and TRBJ2-4; D unresolved. V was clipped by 1 base and J by 0 bases, with 13 bases between them. The CDR3 runs to 17 residues. Germline V gives CDR1 SGHTA, CDR2 FQGNSA.

The chain combines TRBV7-2 with TRBJ1-5; possible D gene TRBD1, 5 bases. CDR3 size: 16 residues. Deletions cut 1 base from V and 4 bases from J, with 14 bases between. Germline V gene sequence: CDR1 SGHTA, CDR2 FQGNSA. CDR3 coding DNA: TGTGCCAGCAGCTTAGAGGGGTGGTTTAGAAATCAGCCCCAGCATTTT. Its protein is CASSLEGWFRNQPQHF.